This TCR beta chain was sequenced in a study of blood T cell repertoires in COVID-19. Study-wide context: Acute and convalescent COVID-19 samples came from the United States, Italy and Spain. The cDNA or gDNA used as material had been derived from T cells, B-cell-depleted T cells, or PBMCs.

The germline V and J ends were trimmed by 0 bases and 5 bases, with 13 bases remaining between them. CDR1 LGHDT and CDR2 YNNKEL come from the germline V gene (reference sequence). This CDR3 is built from 15 residues. This table comes from immunoSEQ multiplex PCR, and its TCRdb copy is limited to in-frame clones, with some not included. The sample comprises 95,000 to 150,000 clones, around 80% of which are singletons, and 3.8% rests with the top ten. The sequence was collected from a woman in her forties or fifties with acute or convalescent COVID-19. J is TRBJ2-5 and V is TRBV3-1 (or the pseudogene TRBV3-2); D may be TRBD2 (5 bases). The sample comprised peripheral blood. CDR3 loop: CASSQDRLAGETQYF. The CDR3 DNA is TGTGCCAGCAGCCAAGATCGCCTAGCCGGGGAGACCCAGTACTTC.